This TCR beta chain stems from a study of blood T cell repertoires in COVID-19. About the study: Sources were T cells, B-cell-depleted T cells, or PBMCs; the material itself was cDNA or gDNA.

This CDR3 region has 15 residues. Germline CDR1 reads LNHDA; CDR2 reads SQIVND (reference sequence). V gave up 3 bases and J gave up 6 bases, with 15 bases separating them. The study assigned cohorts using participant-reported clinical history. Among Cohort 3 donors, those recovered had two negative PCRs, clearance, or symptom resolution. Under the authors' procedure: Estimation of nucleated cell counts relied on the amplification of reference gene primers. This table comes from immunoSEQ multiplex PCR, and its TCRdb copy is limited to in-frame clones, with some not included. The V and J calls and clone size were taken over from that table, and D and trimming were inferred from the DNA. Counted here are hundreds of thousands of clones, approximately 90% occurring once; the ten biggest clones make up more than 0.95%.

The J gene is TRBJ1-5, the V gene TRBV19, with D possibly matching TRBD1 (6 bases). Sequencing was carried out using PBMCs or T cells enriched from blood (not recorded which). The sequence was collected from a man between 25 and 39 years old who had recovered from COVID-19. CDR3 residues: CASSMGGGVGQPQHF. CDR3 in DNA: TGTGCCAGTAGTATGGGTGGGGGCGTGGGTCAGCCCCAGCATTTT.